This TCR beta chain was obtained from a study of T cell responses to AZD1222 COVID-19 vaccine. Study-level results: Across the whole spike, CD4 TCRs peaked at regions 160-218 and 743-854. In a largely white British group with more females than males, clonal diversity was possibly underestimated. Spike-specific TCR breadth and depth were elevated following two AZD1222 doses. Only a handful of AZD1222 recipients were seropositive at baseline.

Details on this clone: Its antigen is currently unknown.

The V end was cut by 3 bases, the J end by 7 bases, with 10 bases between. The germline V gene encodes CDR1 MGHRA and CDR2 YSYEKL. CDR3 length: 13 residues. The data were produced by immunoSEQ multiplex PCR, yet TCRdb's version contains in-frame clones alone and is incomplete. The sample contains roughly 70,000 clones, over 80% of which appear only once. The sequence came from an adult who received the MenACWY meningococcal vaccine as a control. The sample here was peripheral blood, taken 28 days after the second dose of the MenACWY control vaccine. J is TRBJ1-5 and V is TRBV4-1, with no clear D. CDR3 in amino acids: CASSQGYDQPQHF. The DNA for the CDR3 is TGCGCCAGCAGCCAGGGATACGACCAGCCCCAGCATTTT.